The rows below give T cell receptor beta chains drawn from one sample of a study of blood T cell repertoires in COVID-19. TCRdb's copy holds only in-frame clones and misses some; the assay was immunoSEQ multiplex PCR. The repertoire holds a few hundred thousand clones, with over 80% as singletons. The sample taken for sequencing was peripheral blood. The receptors derive from a woman in her seventies with COVID-19, enrolled during active disease. Both conserved end residues are part of each CDR3.

v_call	cdr3_aa
TRBV9	CASSSRTEANIQYF
TRBV5-4	CASSLAGAMNTGELFF
TRBV5-4	CADSPQGNYGYTF
TRBV7-9	CASSLQGGNTEAFF
TRBV28	CASSFQGMGYTF
TRBV30	CAWGDSMFHTIYF
TRBV27	CASARGDQPQHF
TRBV30	CAWSQSGTYEQFF
TRBV3-1/TRBV3-2	CASSQAPGRPQHF
TRBV30	CAWSAALEVQPQHF
TRBV12-3/TRBV12-4	CASRGTGFEKLFF
TRBV27	CASSFETGGYNEQFF
TRBV10-3	CAISDRDRGNYGYTF
TRBV19	CASSKRQGATNEKLFF
TRBV7-9	CASSSGTSGFYEQYF
TRBV19	CASSPAGQAYGQPQHF
TRBV5-5	CASSLAVPSTEAFF
TRBV27	CASSFRGTNSPLHF
TRBV28	CASSPSGMTETQYF
TRBV6-5	CASRTLVERNTIYF
TRBV5-4	CASSLYGRAPGYTF
TRBV5-1	CASSLVPSVQTGELFF
TRBV10-3	CATGDRGYEQYF
TRBV10-3	CASHAGTGDTIYF
TRBV9	CASSPGTIGELFF
TRBV19	CASMRGRRYTEAFF
TRBV2	CASTHWDSFNFAFF
TRBV4-3	CASSQELSSGNTIYF
TRBV27	CASSSDRGGEKLFF
TRBV28	CASSPDKTGYSNQPQHF
TRBV9	CASSVGVGGQQYGYTF
TRBV6-6	CASSPSPDSLGLIGQPQHF
TRBV19	CASSARTFQNTEAFF
TRBV25-1	CASRDRVVTGELFF
TRBV5-4	CASSLGQGLNEQFF
TRBV18	CASSGRQGNGYTF
TRBV6-5	CASRPGQNTEAFF
TRBV6-5	CASSYVSDSSYNEQFF
TRBV10-3	CAISGLAGGAGETQYF
TRBV28	CASSLLRQGIYEQYF
TRBV7-2	CASPGEFRCEAFF
TRBV18	CASSVREQGSYGYTF
TRBV6-2/TRBV6-3	CASSYWPGLAGVANTGELFF
TRBV4-1	CASSPTPSRASGSHEQYF
TRBV19	CASSSPFRGTNQPQHF
TRBV11-2	CASSLKGFTQYF
TRBV19	CASSSPVTGELFF
TRBV5-1	CASSSTGFEEKLFF
TRBV6-2/TRBV6-3	CASSRGTSGYNEQFF
TRBV19	CASSKPSRVSYGYTF
TRBV15	CATSKGRLRGDTIYF
TRBV5-4	CASSPGQGGLSPLHF
TRBV11-3	CASSLASRSTDTQYF
TRBV29-1	CSVDVRGQGRVGVRGYTF
TRBV6-6	CASSQKGLAGGDYADTQYF